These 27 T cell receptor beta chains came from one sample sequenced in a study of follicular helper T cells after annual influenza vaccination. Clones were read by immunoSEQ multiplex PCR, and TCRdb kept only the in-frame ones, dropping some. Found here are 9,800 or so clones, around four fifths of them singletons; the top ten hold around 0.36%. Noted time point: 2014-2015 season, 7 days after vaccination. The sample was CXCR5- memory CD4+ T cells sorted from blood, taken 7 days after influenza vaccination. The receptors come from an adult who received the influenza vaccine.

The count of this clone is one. CDR3 amino acids: CASTSSWAYGYTF. For the CDR3, the DNA is TGTGCCAGCACCTCCTCTTGGGCCTATGGCTACACCTTC. The chain has TRBV27 and TRBJ1-2; the D is unclear. CDR3 length equals 13 residues. Germline V lookup: CDR1 MNHEY, CDR2 SMNVEV (reference sequence). V lost 7 bases, J lost 4 bases, and 13 bases lay in between.

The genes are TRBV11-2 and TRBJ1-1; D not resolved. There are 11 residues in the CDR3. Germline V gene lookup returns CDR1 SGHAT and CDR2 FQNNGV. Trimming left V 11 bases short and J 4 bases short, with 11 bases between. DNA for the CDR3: TGTGCCGTCGGGAGGGCCACTGAAGCTTTCTTT. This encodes CAVGRATEAFF.

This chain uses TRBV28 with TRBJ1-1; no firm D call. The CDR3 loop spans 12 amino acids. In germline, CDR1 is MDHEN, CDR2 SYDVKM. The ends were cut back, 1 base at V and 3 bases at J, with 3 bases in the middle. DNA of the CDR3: TGTGCCAGCAGTTTATCGGACACTGAAGCTTTCTTT. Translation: CASSLSDTEAFF.

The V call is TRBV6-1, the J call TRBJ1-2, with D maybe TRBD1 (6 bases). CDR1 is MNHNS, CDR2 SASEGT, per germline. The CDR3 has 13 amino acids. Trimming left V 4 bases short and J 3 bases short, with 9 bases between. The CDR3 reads CASSATGYYGYTF. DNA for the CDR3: TGTGCCAGCAGTGCAACAGGGTACTATGGCTACACCTTC.

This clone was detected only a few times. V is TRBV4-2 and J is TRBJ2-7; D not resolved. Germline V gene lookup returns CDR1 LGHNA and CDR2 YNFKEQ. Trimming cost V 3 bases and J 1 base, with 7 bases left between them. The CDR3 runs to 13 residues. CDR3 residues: CASSQANSYEQYF. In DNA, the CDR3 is TGTGCCAGCAGCCAGGCAAATTCCTACGAGCAGTACTTC.

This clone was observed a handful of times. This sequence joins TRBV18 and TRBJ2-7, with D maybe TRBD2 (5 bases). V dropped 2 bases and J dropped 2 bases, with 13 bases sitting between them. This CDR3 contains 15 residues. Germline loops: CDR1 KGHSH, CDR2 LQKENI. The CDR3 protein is CASSPGRNSPYEQYF. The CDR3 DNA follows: TGTGCCAGCTCACCAGGGAGAAATAGCCCCTACGAGCAGTACTTC.

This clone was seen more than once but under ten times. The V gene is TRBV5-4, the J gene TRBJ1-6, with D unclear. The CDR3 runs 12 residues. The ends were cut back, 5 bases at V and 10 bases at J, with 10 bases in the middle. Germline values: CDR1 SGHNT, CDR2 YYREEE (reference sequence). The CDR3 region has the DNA TGTGCCAGCAGGGAGACGGGATCACCCCTCCACTTT. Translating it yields CASRETGSPLHF.

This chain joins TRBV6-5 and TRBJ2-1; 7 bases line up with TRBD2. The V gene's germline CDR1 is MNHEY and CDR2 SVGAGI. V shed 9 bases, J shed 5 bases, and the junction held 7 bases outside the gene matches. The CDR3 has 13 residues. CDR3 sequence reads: CASKTSWNNEQFF. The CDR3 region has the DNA TGTGCCAGTAAGACTAGCTGGAACAATGAGCAGTTCTTC.

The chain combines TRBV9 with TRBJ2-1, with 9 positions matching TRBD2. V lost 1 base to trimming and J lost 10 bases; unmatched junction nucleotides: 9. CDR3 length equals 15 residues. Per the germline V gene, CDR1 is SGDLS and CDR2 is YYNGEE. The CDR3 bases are TGTGCCAGCAGCGTACGTAGCGGGGGTGTGATGGAGCAGTTCTTC. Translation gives CASSVRSGGVMEQFF.

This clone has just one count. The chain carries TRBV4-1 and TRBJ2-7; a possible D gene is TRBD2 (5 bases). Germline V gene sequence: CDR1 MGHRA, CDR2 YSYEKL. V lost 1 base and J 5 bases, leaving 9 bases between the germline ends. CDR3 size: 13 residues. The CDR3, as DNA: TGCGCCAGCAGCCAAGTAGGACTGCACGAGCAGTACTTC. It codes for CASSQVGLHEQYF.

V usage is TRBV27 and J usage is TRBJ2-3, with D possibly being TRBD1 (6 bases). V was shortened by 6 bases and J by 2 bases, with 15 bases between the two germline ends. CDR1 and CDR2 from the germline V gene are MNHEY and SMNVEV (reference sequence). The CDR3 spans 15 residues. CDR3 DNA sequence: TGTGCCAGCAGCTATCGGGACACTTCCACAGATACGCAGTATTTT. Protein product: CASSYRDTSTDTQYF.

CDR3 in amino acids: CASSQPGQITGELFF. CDR3 nucleotides: TGTGCCAGCAGCCAGCCGGGACAGATCACCGGGGAGCTGTTTTTT. The chain uses TRBV4-2 and TRBJ2-2, with TRBD1 matching 7 bases. The germline V gene has CDR1 LGHNA and CDR2 YNFKEQ. V lost 3 bases and J lost 4; bases outside the gene matches: 5. This CDR3 contains 15 residues.

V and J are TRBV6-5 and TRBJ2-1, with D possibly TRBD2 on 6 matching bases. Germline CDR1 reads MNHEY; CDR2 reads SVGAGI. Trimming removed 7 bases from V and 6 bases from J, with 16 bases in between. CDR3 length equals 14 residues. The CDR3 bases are TGTGCCAGCAAAACTGGAGGGCGAACCAATGAGCAGTTCTTC. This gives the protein CASKTGGRTNEQFF.

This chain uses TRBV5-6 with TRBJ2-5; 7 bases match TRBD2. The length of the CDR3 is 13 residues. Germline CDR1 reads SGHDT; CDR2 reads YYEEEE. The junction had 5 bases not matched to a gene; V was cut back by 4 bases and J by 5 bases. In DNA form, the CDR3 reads TGTGCCAGCAGCCGCGGGGGTCGGGAGACCCAGTACTTC. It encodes CASSRGGRETQYF.

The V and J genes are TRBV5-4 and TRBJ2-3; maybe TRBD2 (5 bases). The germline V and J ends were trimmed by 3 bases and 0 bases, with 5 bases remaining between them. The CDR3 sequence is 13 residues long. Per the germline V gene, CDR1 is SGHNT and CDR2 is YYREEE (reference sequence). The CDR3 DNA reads TGTGCCAGCAGCTGGACTAGCACAGATACGCAGTATTTT. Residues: CASSWTSTDTQYF.

CDR3 sequence: CASSARGRGEAFF. The CDR3 region has the DNA TGTGCCAGCAGCGCACGGGGTCGAGGTGAAGCTTTCTTT. This rearrangement joins TRBV11-3 to TRBJ1-1; D is undetermined. CDR1 and CDR2 from the germline V gene are SGHNT and YENEEA. V dropped 5 bases and J dropped 7 bases, with 14 bases sitting between them. The CDR3 is made up of 13 amino acids.

CDR3 coding DNA: TGCGCCAGCAGCTTGGGGTCCCGCCGGGAGGAGACCCAGTACTTC. Translated: CASSLGSRREETQYF. V gene TRBV5-1 combines with J gene TRBJ2-5, with D tentatively TRBD2 (6 bases). Germline V gene sequence: CDR1 SGHRS, CDR2 YFSETQ. With 0 bases removed from V and 5 bases from J, the gap between germline ends came to 14 bases. This CDR3 is built from 15 residues.

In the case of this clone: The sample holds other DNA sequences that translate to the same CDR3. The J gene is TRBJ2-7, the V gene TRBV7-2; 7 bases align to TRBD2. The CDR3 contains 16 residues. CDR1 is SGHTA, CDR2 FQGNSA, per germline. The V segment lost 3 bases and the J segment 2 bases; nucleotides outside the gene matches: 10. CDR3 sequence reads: CASSLGEGRVAYEQYF. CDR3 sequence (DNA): TGTGCCAGCAGCTTGGGGGAGGGTCGGGTCGCCTACGAGCAGTACTTC.

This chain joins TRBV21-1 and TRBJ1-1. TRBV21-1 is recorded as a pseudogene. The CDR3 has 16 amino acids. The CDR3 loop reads CASAVVHRRGLTEAFF. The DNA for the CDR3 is TGTGCCAGCGCCGTAGTCCATCGCCGGGGGCTTACTGAAGCTTTCTTT.

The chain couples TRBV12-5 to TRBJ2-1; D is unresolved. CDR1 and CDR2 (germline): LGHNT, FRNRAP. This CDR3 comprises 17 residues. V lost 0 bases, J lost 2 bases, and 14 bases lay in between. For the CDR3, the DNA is TGTGCTAGTGGTTTGGTCCCGGGCGTTCCCCCCTACAATGAGCAGTTCTTC. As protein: CASGLVPGVPPYNEQFF.

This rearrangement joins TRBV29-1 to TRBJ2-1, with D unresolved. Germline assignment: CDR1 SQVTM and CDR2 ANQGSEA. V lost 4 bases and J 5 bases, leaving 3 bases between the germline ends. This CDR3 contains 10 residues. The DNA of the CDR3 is TGCAGCGTTGTCCACAATGAGCAGTTCTTC. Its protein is CSVVHNEQFF.

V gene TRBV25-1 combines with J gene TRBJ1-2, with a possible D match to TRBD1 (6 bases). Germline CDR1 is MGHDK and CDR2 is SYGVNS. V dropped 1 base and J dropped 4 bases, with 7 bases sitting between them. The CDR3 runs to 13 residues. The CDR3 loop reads CASSESQGYGYTF. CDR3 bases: TGTGCCAGCAGTGAATCACAGGGCTATGGCTACACCTTC.

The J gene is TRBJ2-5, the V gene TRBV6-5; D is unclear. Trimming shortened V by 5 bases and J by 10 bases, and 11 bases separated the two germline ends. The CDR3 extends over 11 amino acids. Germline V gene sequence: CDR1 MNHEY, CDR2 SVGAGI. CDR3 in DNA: TGTGCCAGCAGTCAGGCAGGCGTCCAGTACTTC. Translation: CASSQAGVQYF.

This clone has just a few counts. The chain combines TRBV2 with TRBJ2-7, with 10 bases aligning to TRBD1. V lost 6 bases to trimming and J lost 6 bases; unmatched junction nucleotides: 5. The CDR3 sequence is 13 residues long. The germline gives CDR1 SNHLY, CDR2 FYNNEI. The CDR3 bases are TGTGCCAGCAGGGGGTGGACAGGGGGCGAGCAGTACTTC. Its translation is CASRGWTGGEQYF. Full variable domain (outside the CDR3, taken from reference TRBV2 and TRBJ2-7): EPEVTQTPSHQVTQMGQEVILRCVPISNHLYFYWYRQILGQKVEFLVSFYNNEISEKSEIFDDQFSVERPDGSNFTLKIRSTKLEDSAMYFCASRGWTGGEQYFGPGTRLTVT.

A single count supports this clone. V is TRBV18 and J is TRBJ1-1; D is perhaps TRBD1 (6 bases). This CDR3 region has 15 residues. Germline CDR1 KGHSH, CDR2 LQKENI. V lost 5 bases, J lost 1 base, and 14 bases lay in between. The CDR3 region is CASSSPGQANTEAFF. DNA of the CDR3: TGTGCCAGCTCATCGCCGGGACAAGCGAACACTGAAGCTTTCTTT. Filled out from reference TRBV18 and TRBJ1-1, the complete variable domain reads NAGVMQNPRHLVRRRGQEARLRCSPMKGHSHVYWYRQLPEEGLKFMVYLQKENIIDESGMPKERFSAEFPKEGPSILRIQQVVRGDSAAYFCASSSPGQANTEAFFGQGTRLTVV.

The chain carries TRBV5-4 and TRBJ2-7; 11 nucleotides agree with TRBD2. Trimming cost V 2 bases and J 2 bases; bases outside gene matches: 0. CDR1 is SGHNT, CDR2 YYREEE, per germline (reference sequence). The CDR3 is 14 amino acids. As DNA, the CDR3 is TGTGCCAGCAGCTTTAGCGGGGGGGCCTACGAGCAGTACTTC. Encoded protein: CASSFSGGAYEQYF.

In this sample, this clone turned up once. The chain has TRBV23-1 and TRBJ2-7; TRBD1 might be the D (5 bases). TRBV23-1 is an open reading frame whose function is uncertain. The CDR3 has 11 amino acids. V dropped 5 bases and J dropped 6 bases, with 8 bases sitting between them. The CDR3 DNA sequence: TGCGCCAGCAGTAGGGGCTGCGAGCAGTACTTC. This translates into CASSRGCEQYF.